The 29 T cell receptor beta chains below come from one sample, sequenced in a study of blood T cell repertoires in COVID-19. The data were produced by immunoSEQ multiplex PCR, yet TCRdb's version contains in-frame clones alone and is incomplete. This table holds fewer than 150,000 clones, 70% to 90% found once. The sequenced sample consisted of peripheral blood. Source of these receptors: a man aged 40-50 years with acute or convalescent COVID-19.

The chain recombines TRBV7-3 with TRBJ2-3; a weak D match, TRBD2 (7 bases). This CDR3 spans 19 amino acids. V was cut by 2 bases and J by 0 bases, with 21 bases left in between. In germline, CDR1 is SGHTA, CDR2 FQGTGA. The CDR3 DNA is TGTGCCAGCAGCTTAGGAGAACGGGGGGCCGAATTTAGCACAGATACGCAGTATTTT. It is translated as CASSLGERGAEFSTDTQYF.

Written as DNA, the CDR3 is TGCGCCAGCAGCTTGGGGCTAGCGGAGGGCACAGATACGCAGTATTTT. This codes for CASSLGLAEGTDTQYF. This rearrangement joins TRBV5-1 to TRBJ2-3; 7 bases fit TRBD2. J gave up 1 base and V 0 bases, and 5 bases lay outside the gene matches. CDR3 length: 16 residues. Germline V gene lookup returns CDR1 SGHRS and CDR2 YFSETQ.

The chain couples TRBV20-1 to TRBJ2-6, with D possibly matching TRBD1 (5 bases). Trimming took off 3 bases at V and 1 base at J, with 13 bases between the two ends. Germline CDR1 DFQATT, CDR2 SNEGSKA (reference sequence). CDR3 length equals 16 residues. Here the CDR3 reads CSASSQGWSGANVLTF. The CDR3 DNA is TGCAGTGCTAGTAGCCAGGGTTGGTCTGGGGCCAACGTCCTGACTTTC.

The chain has TRBV5-1 and TRBJ1-4, with D possibly TRBD1 on 6 matching bases. The CDR3 sequence is 13 residues long. CDR1 and CDR2 (germline): SGHRS, YFSETQ. Trimming took 2 bases from V and 8 from J, leaving 10 bases between them. In DNA, the CDR3 is TGCGCCAGCAGCTTAAAGGACAGCGAAAAACTGTTTTTT. Protein sequence: CASSLKDSEKLFF.

This chain connects TRBV7-9 to TRBJ2-3; D possibly corresponds to TRBD1 (6 bases). Germline CDR1 and CDR2: SEHNR and FQNEAQ (reference sequence). The CDR3 has 12 amino acids. V was clipped by 7 bases and J by 5 bases, with 10 bases between them. This CDR3 is CASTTGKDTQYF. The CDR3 nucleotides are TGTGCCAGCACCACAGGGAAAGATACGCAGTATTTT.

The J gene is TRBJ1-2, the V gene TRBV19; TRBD1 aligns across 8 bases. CDR1 LNHDA and CDR2 SQIVND come from the germline V gene (reference sequence). This CDR3 comprises 13 residues. Trimming cost V 7 bases and J 4 bases; bases outside gene matches: 5. CDR3 sequence: CASKRTGPYGYTF. The CDR3, as DNA: TGTGCCAGTAAAAGGACAGGGCCCTATGGCTACACCTTC.

The genes are TRBV3-1 (or the pseudogene TRBV3-2) and TRBJ2-3; 7 bases line up with TRBD2. The germline CDR1 and CDR2 sequences are LGHDT and YNNKEL (reference sequence). The CDR3 has 17 residues. V dropped 0 bases and J dropped 0; count of bases not matched to a gene: 6. CDR3 coding DNA: TGTGCCAGCAGCCAAGATCTCGGGGGGACCAGCACAGATACGCAGTATTTT. This sequence encodes CASSQDLGGTSTDTQYF.

V and J are TRBV10-1 and TRBJ1-1; TRBD1 matches 7 bases. This CDR3 comprises 13 residues. After removal of 5 bases from V and 6 bases from J, the junction contained 6 bases not matched to a gene. Germline CDR1 WNHNN, CDR2 SYGVQD (reference sequence). The CDR3 nucleotides are TGCGCCAGCAGTTCGGGAGGGACAGCTGAAGCTTTCTTT. Its protein is CASSSGGTAEAFF.

V is TRBV5-8 and J is TRBJ1-2, with 7 bases lining up with TRBD1. Germline loops: CDR1 SGHTS, CDR2 YDEGEE. This CDR3 has 15 amino acids. V shed 4 bases and J 7 bases; nucleotides not matched to a gene: 13. The CDR3 DNA follows: TGTGCCAGCAGCCCGACAGGGAGACGGTACGGTGGCTACACCTTC. Its protein product is CASSPTGRRYGGYTF.

V is TRBV5-1 and J is TRBJ2-1; 11 positions agree with TRBD2. Unmatched junction bases numbered 5, after V lost 4 bases and J lost 2 bases. The V gene's germline CDR1 is SGHRS and CDR2 YFSETQ. The CDR3 spans 16 residues. The CDR3 region is CASSVTSGGPYNEQFF. The CDR3 DNA reads TGCGCCAGCAGCGTAACTAGCGGGGGCCCCTACAATGAGCAGTTCTTC. The variable domain in full, with the rest retrieved from reference TRBV5-1 and TRBJ2-1, is KAGVTQTPRYLIKTRGQQVTLSCSPISGHRSVSWYQQTPGQGLQFLFEYFSETQRNKGNFPGRFSGRQFSNSRSEMNVSTLELGDSALYLCASSVTSGGPYNEQFFGPGTRLTVL.

The chain combines TRBV12-5 with TRBJ1-5; 12 bases agree with TRBD1. Losses at the gene ends were 1 base for V and 2 bases for J; bases not matched to a gene: 6. This CDR3 contains 18 residues. Germline CDR1 is LGHNT and CDR2 is FRNRAP. The CDR3 region has the DNA TGTGCTAGTGGTTTGGGGACCGGGACAGGGGGCGGCAATCAGCCCCAGCATTTT. It codes for CASGLGTGTGGGNQPQHF.

This clone occurred a few times. CDR3 in amino acids: CASSPTGGAGLGTQYF. CDR3 DNA sequence: TGTGCCAGCAGCCCCACAGGGGGCGCAGGTCTAGGTACGCAGTATTTT. J is TRBJ2-3 and V is TRBV7-9, with 9 positions matching TRBD1. CDR3 length: 16 residues. With 5 bases clipped from V and 8 bases from J, the junction kept 14 bases outside the gene matches. The germline V gene has CDR1 SEHNR and CDR2 FQNEAQ (reference sequence).

This chain joins TRBV10-3 and TRBJ2-2; no clear D gene. CDR1 ENHRY and CDR2 SYGVKD come from the germline V gene. Trimming pared 0 bases from V and 5 bases from J, leaving 13 bases between. This CDR3 comprises 16 residues. CDR3 loop: CAISESGDSETGELFF. CDR3 coding DNA: TGTGCCATCAGTGAGTCAGGTGACTCAGAAACCGGGGAGCTGTTTTTT.

This chain connects TRBV19 to TRBJ1-1, with D uncertain. The CDR3 runs to 18 residues. Germline V gene lookup returns CDR1 LNHDA and CDR2 SQIVND (reference sequence). Trimming stripped 2 bases from V and 1 base from J, with 20 bases between. Here the CDR3 reads CASSIYFSRARENTEAFF. The CDR3 DNA reads as TGTGCCAGTAGTATATACTTTTCGAGGGCGCGGGAGAACACTGAAGCTTTCTTT.

This clone occurred a few times. The rearrangement joins TRBV6-4 to TRBJ2-1; 11 nucleotides match TRBD2. There are 15 residues in the CDR3. Looked up from germline, CDR1 is MRHNA and CDR2 is SNTAGT. The V gene end was trimmed by 3 bases and the J gene end by 5 bases; junction bases not matched to a gene: 3. The CDR3 spells CASSETSGGNNEQFF. The CDR3 DNA reads as TGTGCCAGCAGTGAAACTAGCGGGGGCAACAATGAGCAGTTCTTC.

The chain combines TRBV13 with TRBJ1-1, with TRBD1 matching 8 bases. Germline V lookup: CDR1 PRHDT, CDR2 FYEKMQ (reference sequence). This CDR3 is 16 amino acids long. Trimming removed 4 bases from V and 5 bases from J; junction bases left unmatched: 12. In DNA, the CDR3 is TGTGCCAGCAGCTCCCGACGAAAGACAGGGGATACTGAAGCTTTCTTT. This gives the protein CASSSRRKTGDTEAFF.

The chain combines TRBV5-1 with TRBJ1-2; no reliable D call. Trimming stripped 4 bases from V and 0 bases from J, with 7 bases between. The germline gives CDR1 SGHRS, CDR2 YFSETQ. CDR3 length: 13 residues. The CDR3 reads CASSGGANYGYTF. The CDR3 DNA sequence: TGCGCCAGCAGCGGCGGAGCTAACTATGGCTACACCTTC.

The V call is TRBV11-1, the J call TRBJ2-2, with D possibly matching TRBD1 (5 bases). Germline CDR1 is SGHAT and CDR2 is FQDESV (reference sequence). Trimming took 1 base from V and 5 from J, leaving 14 bases between them. The CDR3 has 16 residues. The CDR3 DNA sequence: TGTGCCAGCAGCTTAGGACAGACCGAGCGTACCGGGGAGCTGTTTTTT. This encodes CASSLGQTERTGELFF.

The chain carries TRBV11-1 and TRBJ2-5; 9 positions match TRBD2. Germline lookup yields CDR1 SGHAT and CDR2 FQDESV (reference sequence). The CDR3 is made up of 14 amino acids. The ends lost 2 bases at V and 8 bases at J; junction bases unmatched: 6. The CDR3 nucleotides are TGTGCCAGCAGCTTACCGGCTAGCGGGGTAACCCAGTACTTC. Amino acid sequence: CASSLPASGVTQYF.

For this clone: The same CDR3 also results from other DNA sequences found in this sample. The chain carries TRBV7-9 and TRBJ1-1; D remains ambiguous. The V and J ends lost 2 bases and 3 bases respectively, with 7 bases between them. The CDR3 runs to 13 residues. Per the germline V gene, CDR1 is SEHNR and CDR2 is FQNEAQ (reference sequence). The CDR3 bases are TGTGCCAGCAGCTTAACGGGAGACACTGAAGCTTTCTTT. This encodes CASSLTGDTEAFF.

V usage is TRBV27 and J usage is TRBJ2-1; 11 positions match TRBD2. Germline V gene lookup returns CDR1 MNHEY and CDR2 SMNVEV (reference sequence). CDR3 length: 16 amino acids. J was trimmed by 2 bases and V by 2 bases; bases with no gene match: 2. Here the CDR3 reads CASSLGTSGTYNEQFF. Written as DNA, the CDR3 is TGTGCCAGCAGTTTAGGGACTAGCGGTACCTACAATGAGCAGTTCTTC.

The J gene is TRBJ1-2, the V gene TRBV2; perhaps TRBD1 as D (5 bases). From germline, CDR1 is SNHLY and CDR2 FYNNEI. V shed 6 bases and J shed 2 bases, with 19 bases lying between them. The CDR3 is 16 residues long. CDR3 coding DNA: TGTGCCAGCAGGCGGCTTTCAGGGTTTCAGAACTATGGCTACACCTTC. Protein product: CASRRLSGFQNYGYTF.

The chain carries TRBV19 and TRBJ1-1, with no clear D. The CDR3 extends over 12 amino acids. V lost 5 bases and J lost 5, with 9 bases in between. The germline gives CDR1 LNHDA, CDR2 SQIVND (reference sequence). In nucleotides, the CDR3 is TGTGCCAGTAGTTGGGCAGGAACTGAAGCTTTCTTT. Encoded protein: CASSWAGTEAFF. The complete variable domain, with remaining parts taken from reference TRBV19 and TRBJ1-1, reads DGGITQSPKYLFRKEGQNVTLSCEQNLNHDAMYWYRQDPGQGLRLIYYSQIVNDFQKGDIAEGYSVSREKKESFPLTVTSAQKNPTAFYLCASSWAGTEAFFGQGTRLTVV.

The rearrangement joins TRBV4-1 to TRBJ1-1; 7 nucleotides match TRBD1. Trimming took 4 bases from V and 4 from J; bases not matched to a gene: 6. In germline, CDR1 is MGHRA, CDR2 YSYEKL. This CDR3 contains 14 residues. CDR3: CASSPTGSGTEAFF. In DNA form, the CDR3 reads TGCGCCAGCAGCCCGACAGGGTCGGGCACTGAAGCTTTCTTT.

This CDR3 is CASRKSGEKLFF. CDR3 nucleotides: TGTGCCAGCCGAAAATCAGGAGAAAAACTGTTTTTT. The chain links TRBV2 to TRBJ1-4; D ambiguous. This CDR3 has 12 amino acids. With 8 bases removed from V and 8 bases from J, the gap between germline ends came to 12 bases. CDR1 is SNHLY and CDR2 is FYNNEI in the germline V gene.

CDR3 DNA: TGTGCCAGCAGCTTTAGCGGGGGGCTTGGCGAGCAGTACTTC. Translating gives CASSFSGGLGEQYF. The V call is TRBV5-4, the J call TRBJ2-7, with 10 bases lining up with TRBD2. This CDR3 is built from 14 residues. J lost 6 bases, V lost 2 bases, and 5 bases had no gene match. The V gene's germline CDR1 is SGHNT and CDR2 YYREEE (reference sequence). Drawing the rest from reference TRBV5-4 and TRBJ2-7, the complete variable domain is ETGVTQSPTHLIKTRGQQVTLRCSSQSGHNTVSWYQQALGQGPQFIFQYYREEENGRGNFPPRFSGLQFPNYSSELNVNALELDDSALYLCASSFSGGLGEQYFGPGTRLTVT.

The rearrangement joins TRBV24-1 to TRBJ1-2; D gene unclear. Germline V gene sequence: CDR1 KGHDR, CDR2 SFDVKD. V lost 6 bases and J 4 bases, leaving 11 bases between the germline ends. CDR3 length equals 13 residues. The CDR3 nucleotides read TGTGCCACCAGTTACCGCGAGGGCTATGGCTACACCTTC. The encoded protein is CATSYREGYGYTF.

V and J are TRBV7-7 and TRBJ2-2, with D possibly being TRBD1 (5 bases). In germline, CDR1 is SSHAT, CDR2 FNYEAQ (reference sequence). V lost 1 base to trimming and J lost 4 bases, with 10 bases between them. The CDR3 runs 15 residues. The CDR3 DNA reads as TGTGCCAGCAGCTTAGGGGTAGGGGCCACCGGGGAGCTGTTTTTT. Translated: CASSLGVGATGELFF.

This clone was recorded many times. The chain links TRBV19 to TRBJ2-3; tentative D call: TRBD2 (5 bases). CDR1 is LNHDA and CDR2 is SQIVND in the germline V gene (reference sequence). V was trimmed by 5 bases and J by 5 bases, leaving 20 bases between them. The CDR3 runs 16 residues. The CDR3 loop reads CASSDPSVSRGDTQYF. In nucleotides, the CDR3 is TGTGCCAGTAGTGATCCAAGCGTGAGCCGGGGAGATACGCAGTATTTT.